Shown below are 9 T cell receptor beta chains from a single sample sequenced in a study of CD8+CD57+ T cells in acquired aplastic anemia. All sequencing subjects had displayed CD8+CD57+ cell expansion on flow cytometry. Profiling of TCR beta VDJ combinations and CDR3 sequences used genomic DNA as template. Each CDR3 protein is one row after TCRdb ran MiXCR on the reads. The table includes under 250,000 distinct CDR3 sequences, around half detected once. Sequencing was performed on sorted CD4+, CD8+, or CD8+CD57+ T cells (not recorded which) from PBMCs. The receptors here all came from a human donor with aplastic anemia.

In this sample, this clonotype turned up many times. This chain uses TRBV19 with TRBJ1-5; D uncertain. This CDR3 has 15 amino acids. CDR1 LNHDA and CDR2 SQIVND come from the germline V gene (reference sequence). The V end lost 3 bases, the J end lost 3 bases, and 12 bases lay between the germline ends. In DNA, the CDR3 is TGTGCCAGTAGTATGACGCGCCAAAACAATCAGCCCCAGCATTTT. It yields the protein CASSMTRQNNQPQHF.

There are many counts of this clonotype. The chain employs TRBV11-2 and TRBJ1-1; the D is unclear. The CDR3 contains 11 residues. CDR1 is SGHAT, CDR2 FQNNGV, per germline. Trimming cost V 2 bases and J 11 bases, with 9 bases left between them. Here the CDR3 reads CASSLWWAAFF. The DNA for the CDR3 is TGTGCCAGCAGCTTATGGTGGGCGGCTTTCTTT. Based on the CDR3 plus reference TRBV11-2 and TRBJ1-1, the full variable domain is EAGVAQSPRYKIIEKRQSVAFWCNPISGHATLYWYQQILGQGPKLLIQFQNNGVVDDSQLPKDRFSAERLKGVDSTLKIQPAKLEDSAVYLCASSLWWAAFFGQGTRLTVV.

This clonotype was counted at least ten times. The chain joins TRBV11-2 to TRBJ2-7; D gene uncertain. The CDR3 has 13 amino acids. Germline V gives CDR1 SGHAT, CDR2 FQNNGV. V lost 1 base to trimming and J lost 3 bases, with 7 bases between them. CDR3 DNA: TGTGCCAGCAGCTTAGGAAGATTCTACGAGCAGTACTTC. This codes for CASSLGRFYEQYF. The complete variable domain, with remaining parts taken from reference TRBV11-2 and TRBJ2-7, reads EAGVAQSPRYKIIEKRQSVAFWCNPISGHATLYWYQQILGQGPKLLIQFQNNGVVDDSQLPKDRFSAERLKGVDSTLKIQPAKLEDSAVYLCASSLGRFYEQYFGPGTRLTVT.

The chain employs TRBV20-1 and TRBJ1-1; no firm D call. This CDR3 is 13 amino acids long. Germline V gene data show CDR1 as DFQATT and CDR2 as SNEGSKA (reference sequence). V was pared by 6 bases and J by 1 base, with 12 bases between. The CDR3 is CSAARAANTEAFF. Written as DNA, the CDR3 is TGCAGTGCCGCGCGAGCGGCGAACACTGAAGCTTTCTTT.

This clonotype has only a few counts. The genes are TRBV27 and TRBJ1-2; perhaps TRBD1 as D (5 bases). CDR1 and CDR2 (germline): MNHEY, SMNVEV (reference sequence). The V gene lost 6 bases and the J gene lost 2 bases, with 16 bases spanning the gap. CDR3 length: 15 residues. The CDR3 spells CASRPTGTSNYGYTF. The CDR3 DNA sequence: TGTGCCAGCAGACCCACCGGGACGTCCAACTATGGCTACACCTTC.

The CDR3 spells CASSMGWATRQETQHF. The CDR3 nucleotides read TGTGCCAGTAGTATGGGGTGGGCTACCCGGCAAGAGACCCAGCATTTT. This rearrangement joins TRBV19 to TRBJ1-5; D not resolved. V shed 3 bases and J shed 11 bases, with 23 bases lying between them. In germline, CDR1 is LNHDA, CDR2 SQIVND (reference sequence). CDR3 size: 16 residues.

This clonotype was counted a few times. The chain couples TRBV5-1 to TRBJ2-2; no reliable D call. The V and J ends lost 4 bases and 4 bases respectively, with 11 bases between them. The CDR3 extends over 14 amino acids. Germline lookup yields CDR1 SGHRS and CDR2 YFSETQ. The CDR3 DNA reads TGCGCCAGCAGCCTATCGTGGGGCACCGGGGAGCTGTTTTTT. It specifies CASSLSWGTGELFF.

This sequence joins TRBV10-3 and TRBJ2-7; 9 bases are a match to TRBD1. The J segment lost 3 bases and the V segment lost 2 bases, leaving 2 bases of the junction unmatched. Germline V gene lookup returns CDR1 ENHRY and CDR2 SYGVKD. The CDR3 is made up of 14 amino acids. CDR3 DNA: TGTGCCATCAGTGAGCGGGACAGGGACTACGAGCAGTACTTC. Translation: CAISERDRDYEQYF.

V is TRBV14 and J is TRBJ2-5; D perhaps matches TRBD1 (5 bases). With 3 bases removed from V and 5 bases from J, the gap between germline ends came to 25 bases. Germline V gene data show CDR1 as SGHDN and CDR2 as FVKESK. The CDR3 has 18 amino acids. Here the CDR3 reads CASSHPVWDEGAHETQYF. Here the CDR3 DNA reads TGTGCCAGCAGCCACCCAGTCTGGGATGAAGGGGCTCACGAGACCCAGTACTTC.